Listed here are 22 T cell receptor beta chains from one sample, sequenced in a study of metastatic and nonmetastatic thyroid tumors. Thyroid surgery was preceded by no treatment in any patient. TCRdb reanalyzed the PCR reads via MiXCR. The sample has over 45,000 clones; approximately 26% are singletons. Sample: blood. Receptors were obtained from a male donor with papillary thyroid cancer or a benign thyroid nodule (not recorded which). Some clones in this sample may be carry-over from other donors' samples.

This clone is classed as medium-sized. The chain recombines TRBV27 with TRBJ2-7; TRBD1 is a possible D gene (5 bases). CDR1 is MNHEY and CDR2 is SMNVEV in the germline V gene (reference sequence). This CDR3 region has 13 residues. The V gene lost 6 bases and the J gene lost 5 bases, with 14 bases spanning the gap. CDR3 DNA: TGTGCCAGCAGGCCCACAGGTGTCCACGAGCAGTACTTC. It specifies CASRPTGVHEQYF.

The sample holds a few counts of this clone. The V gene is TRBV6-4, the J gene TRBJ2-7, with D hard to call. The CDR3 spans 14 residues. Between the trimmed V and J ends, which lost 3 bases and 9 bases, there was a span of 18 bases. Looked up from germline, CDR1 is MRHNA and CDR2 is SNTAGT. DNA for the CDR3: TGTGCCAGCAGTGAGTCAGACGAAAAGGACGTGCAGTACTTC. It yields the protein CASSESDEKDVQYF.

The table lists this clone with many counts. The chain employs TRBV18 and TRBJ2-5; a possible D gene is TRBD2 (5 bases). CDR1 and CDR2 from the germline V gene are KGHSH and LQKENI. CDR3 length equals 14 residues. Trimming removed 3 bases at V and 1 base at J, with 9 bases between. CDR3 bases: TGTGCCAGCTCACCTGCCGGGATCCAAGAGACCCAGTACTTC. Translating it yields CASSPAGIQETQYF.

This clone was seen many times. CDR3: CASSRANEQYF. CDR3 nucleotides: TGTGCCAGCAGCCGCGCTAACGAGCAGTACTTC. The chain uses TRBV11-2 and TRBJ2-7; no reliable D call. CDR1 and CDR2 from the germline V gene are SGHAT and FQNNGV. The CDR3 length is 11 residues. Trimming pared 5 bases from V and 5 bases from J, leaving 7 bases between.

To note about this clone: A much larger clone is a single base away; this may be a read error. The genes are TRBV9 and TRBJ2-3; D perhaps matches TRBD1 (6 bases). The germline CDR1 and CDR2 sequences are SGDLS and YYNGEE. This CDR3 region has 13 residues. The CDR3 protein is CASKRGDTDTRYF. CDR3 bases: TGTGCCAGCAAGAGAGGGGACACAGATACGCGGTATTTT. The variable domain in full, completed from reference TRBV9 and TRBJ2-3, reads DSGVTQTPKHLITATGQRVTLRCSPRSGDLSVYWYQQSLDQGLQFLIQYYNGEERAKGNILERFSAQQFPDLHSELNLSSLELGDSALYFCASKRGDTDTRYFGPGTRLTVL.

In its sample, this clone was seen many times. The chain employs TRBV6-1 and TRBJ2-4; 12 bases match TRBD2. The length of the CDR3 is 16 residues. V was pared by 5 bases and J by 7 bases, with 9 bases of the junction left unmatched. Germline V gene sequence: CDR1 MNHNS, CDR2 SASEGT. The CDR3 DNA reads as TGTGCCAGCAGTCCCCGACTAGCGGGAGCCGGGAACATTCAGTACTTC. The encoded protein is CASSPRLAGAGNIQYF.

This clone was counted ten times or more. The rearrangement joins TRBV9 to TRBJ1-4; D may be TRBD1 (5 bases). V lost 0 bases and J lost 3, with 15 bases in between. Germline CDR1 SGDLS, CDR2 YYNGEE. This CDR3 spans 17 amino acids. The CDR3 protein is CASSVAGGQGPNEKLFF. DNA for the CDR3: TGTGCCAGCAGCGTAGCAGGAGGGCAGGGCCCTAATGAAAAACTGTTTTTT.

As regards this clone: The junction departs from the called germline gene at one end, perhaps through a read error. The chain is built from TRBV4-3 and TRBJ2-2, with D unresolved. This CDR3 has 14 amino acids. Germline values: CDR1 LGHNA, CDR2 YSLEER. The CDR3 DNA reads TGCGCCAGCAGCGAAGATTCTAACACCGGGGAGCTGTTTTTT. It encodes CASSEDSNTGELFF.

Many counts were recorded for this clone. The sample contains more than one DNA sequence encoding this CDR3. V gene TRBV6-1 combines with J gene TRBJ1-5; no clear D gene. V gave up 2 bases and J gave up 0 bases, with 2 bases separating them. Looked up from germline, CDR1 is MNHNS and CDR2 is SASEGT. This CDR3 has 13 residues. CDR3 amino acids: CASSEFSNQPQHF. CDR3 coding DNA: TGTGCCAGCAGTGAATTTAGCAATCAGCCCCAGCATTTT.

The rearrangement joins TRBV7-2 to TRBJ1-1; D not certain. Germline-derived CDR1 and CDR2 are SGHTA and FQGNSA. V lost 3 bases to trimming and J lost 7 bases, with 12 bases between them. The CDR3 extends over 13 amino acids. Here the CDR3 reads CASSFESVGEAFF. For the CDR3, the DNA is TGTGCCAGCAGCTTCGAGAGTGTCGGTGAAGCTTTCTTT.

This clone was seen repeatedly, ten times or more. The chain combines TRBV12-3 or TRBV12-4 with TRBJ2-3; weak D call: TRBD2 (6 bases). Trimming removed 6 bases from V and 7 bases from J, with 14 bases in between. The CDR3 consists of 13 residues. CDR3 protein: CASRPSELHTQYF. In DNA, the CDR3 is TGTGCCAGCAGGCCTAGCGAGCTTCATACGCAGTATTTT.

With respect to this clone: A much larger clone sits a single nucleotide away, making a read error possible. The gene calls are TRBV20-1 and TRBJ2-5, with 9 bases that match TRBD2. The CDR3 is made up of 15 amino acids. In germline, CDR1 is DFQATT, CDR2 SNEGSKA (reference sequence). CDR3 sequence (DNA): TGCAGTTCTAGAGATTGGCGGGAGGGCCGGGAGACCCAGTACTTC. Encoded protein: CSSRDWREGRETQYF.

This clone was seen more than once but under ten times. The CDR3 protein is CASSRLRGLNSPLHF. The CDR3 DNA follows: TGTGCCAGCAGTCGCCTCAGGGGGCTGAATTCACCCCTCCACTTT. The chain couples TRBV27 to TRBJ1-6, with 8 bases that match TRBD1. The ends lost 5 bases at V and 7 bases at J; junction bases unmatched: 7. The CDR3 has 15 amino acids. Germline V gene sequence: CDR1 MNHEY, CDR2 SMNVEV (reference sequence).

This clone occurred a few times. The rearrangement joins TRBV28 to TRBJ1-6; the D is unclear. Trimming pared 2 bases from V and 6 bases from J, leaving 8 bases between. The length of the CDR3 is 14 residues. Per the germline V gene, CDR1 is MDHEN and CDR2 is SYDVKM. For the CDR3, the DNA is TGTGCCAGCAGTTTAGGTCAGACTAATTCACCCCTCCACTTT. It encodes CASSLGQTNSPLHF.

In its sample, this clone was seen many times. The chain links TRBV6-1 to TRBJ2-1; the D gene is possibly TRBD2 (6 bases). Germline V gives CDR1 MNHNS, CDR2 SASEGT. This CDR3 is built from 14 residues. The germline V and J ends were trimmed by 5 bases and 7 bases, with 15 bases remaining between them. CDR3 protein: CASSHLGGPNEQFF. For the CDR3, the DNA is TGTGCCAGCAGTCACCTAGGAGGGCCAAATGAGCAGTTCTTC.

The rearrangement uses TRBV6-2 or TRBV6-3 and TRBJ2-2; 7 positions agree with TRBD1. V lost 2 bases, J lost 3 bases, and 6 bases stayed unmatched. The germline CDR1 and CDR2 sequences are MNHEY and SVGEGT. CDR3 length equals 16 residues. The CDR3 loop is CASSYPGQTDTGELFF. The CDR3 DNA is TGTGCCAGCAGTTACCCGGGACAGACTGACACCGGGGAGCTGTTTTTT.

This clone was seen at least ten times. The rearrangement links TRBV25-1 to TRBJ1-1, with 7 positions matching TRBD1. CDR3 length: 14 residues. Germline assignment: CDR1 MGHDK and CDR2 SYGVNS. The ends lost 6 bases at V and 1 base at J; junction bases unmatched: 5. CDR3 region: CASRETGPNTEAFF. CDR3 bases: TGTGCCAGCAGAGAGACAGGGCCGAACACTGAAGCTTTCTTT. Based on the CDR3 plus reference TRBV25-1 and TRBJ1-1, the full variable domain is EADIYQTPRYLVIGTGKKITLECSQTMGHDKMYWYQQDPGMELHLIHYSYGVNSTEKGDLSSESTVSRIRTEHFPLTLESARPSHTSQYLCASRETGPNTEAFFGQGTRLTVV.

This clone was counted at least ten times. The chain carries TRBV9 and TRBJ2-2; D not resolved. The CDR3 contains 13 residues. With 0 bases removed from V and 7 bases from J, the gap between germline ends came to 7 bases. The germline CDR1 and CDR2 sequences are SGDLS and YYNGEE. Here the CDR3 DNA reads TGTGCCAGCAGCGTAGAGGGAAACGGGGAGCTGTTTTTT. Translated: CASSVEGNGELFF.

This chain uses TRBV7-9 with TRBJ2-2; D might be TRBD1 or TRBD2, each matching 5 bases. Trimming cost V 6 bases and J 1 base, with 9 bases left between them. CDR1 is SEHNR and CDR2 is FQNEAQ in the germline V gene (reference sequence). CDR3 size: 14 residues. The CDR3 DNA reads TGTGCCAGCAGTGAGGGGCAGAACACCGGGGAGCTGTTTTTT. This encodes CASSEGQNTGELFF.

This clone was counted at least ten times. Germline and junction disagree at one end, which may indicate a read error. J is TRBJ2-2 and V is TRBV2; no clear D gene. The germline V gene has CDR1 SNHLY and CDR2 FYNNEI. The CDR3 loop spans 13 amino acids. The CDR3 is CASGDDGTGELFF. The CDR3 region has the DNA TGTGCCAGCGGTGACGATGGCACCGGGGAGCTGTTTTTT.

The rearrangement links TRBV20-1 to TRBJ2-7, with 8 bases that match TRBD2. The germline gives CDR1 DFQATT, CDR2 SNEGSKA (reference sequence). The CDR3 runs to 13 residues. Losses at the gene ends were 2 bases for V and 7 bases for J; bases not matched to a gene: 7. The CDR3 sequence is CSARQSGSEEQYF. In DNA form, the CDR3 reads TGCAGTGCTAGACAAAGCGGGAGTGAGGAGCAGTACTTC.

This rearrangement joins TRBV2 to TRBJ1-5; maybe TRBD1 (6 bases). CDR3 length: 13 amino acids. From germline, CDR1 is SNHLY and CDR2 FYNNEI. With 1 base removed from V and 8 bases from J, the gap between germline ends came to 9 bases. The CDR3 DNA sequence: TGTGCCAGCAGTGAAGGTGAGGGGGAGCCCCAGCATTTT. Amino acids: CASSEGEGEPQHF.